One and the same sample provided the 27 T cell receptor beta chains below, sequenced in a study of early T cells in non-severe SARS-CoV-2 infection. MiXCR, run by TCRdb on the 5' RACE reads, gives a single entry per CDR3 protein. The table lists tens of thousands of distinct CDR3 sequences, 5.3% of them singletons. The material sequenced was whole blood. These receptor sequences come from an adult who was a healthcare worker with PCR-confirmed SARS-CoV-2 infection or an uninfected control (not recorded which).

This clonotype was counted only a few times. The V gene is TRBV10-3, the J gene TRBJ2-1, with a tentative D call TRBD2 (6 bases). The germline V gene has CDR1 ENHRY and CDR2 SYGVKD. Trimming took 4 bases from V and 8 from J, leaving 21 bases between them. The CDR3 consists of 16 residues. CDR3 nucleotides: TGTGCCATCAGTGGTCAGGTAGCGGCCTCTATCGATGAGCAGTTCTTC. Translated, it gives CAISGQVAASIDEQFF.

This clonotype was observed many times. The V call is TRBV9, the J call TRBJ1-6; D might be TRBD1 (5 bases). V lost 3 bases, J lost 5 bases, and 9 bases lay in between. Germline V lookup: CDR1 SGDLS, CDR2 YYNGEE. The CDR3 loop spans 14 amino acids. CDR3 bases: TGTGCCAGCAGCGGCAGGGTAAATAATTCACCCCTCCACTTT. Translating it yields CASSGRVNNSPLHF.

The chain uses TRBV10-3 and TRBJ1-2, with D possibly matching TRBD1 (5 bases). This CDR3 spans 12 amino acids. Trimming removed 4 bases at V and 8 bases at J, with 11 bases between. Germline V gene data show CDR1 as ENHRY and CDR2 as SYGVKD. The chain's CDR3 is CAISGTSTGYTF. The CDR3, as DNA: TGTGCCATCAGTGGGACATCCACCGGCTACACCTTC.

This clonotype was observed at least ten times. The chain joins TRBV7-8 to TRBJ2-3; D possibly matches TRBD1 or TRBD2 (6 bases each). V shed 3 bases and J shed 3 bases, with 10 bases lying between them. Germline V lookup: CDR1 SGHVS, CDR2 FQNEAQ. This CDR3 contains 14 residues. In DNA, the CDR3 is TGTGCCAGCAGCTTTGGGGGGCCTACAGATACGCAGTATTTT. This encodes CASSFGGPTDTQYF.

This clonotype was counted at least ten times. The chain has TRBV4-1 and TRBJ2-4; D might be TRBD2 (6 bases). Germline V lookup: CDR1 MGHRA, CDR2 YSYEKL. Trimming left V 0 bases short and J 13 bases short, with 10 bases between. The CDR3 runs 12 residues. The DNA of the CDR3 is TGCGCCAGCAGCCAAGAGAGCGGGCCACAGTACTTC. Residues: CASSQESGPQYF.

This clonotype was recorded many times. The chain employs TRBV20-1 and TRBJ1-2; 9 bases align to TRBD1. There are 15 residues in the CDR3. The V gene's germline CDR1 is DFQATT and CDR2 SNEGSKA (reference sequence). Losses at the gene ends were 5 bases for V and 6 bases for J; bases not matched to a gene: 13. The CDR3: CSAPTLQGARDGYTF. CDR3 DNA sequence: TGCAGTGCTCCAACTCTACAGGGGGCTCGGGATGGCTACACCTTC.

V and J are TRBV20-1 and TRBJ2-5; 12 bases map to TRBD2. CDR1 is DFQATT, CDR2 SNEGSKA, per germline (reference sequence). The CDR3 has 15 amino acids. The ends lost 0 bases at V and 4 bases at J; junction bases unmatched: 3. The DNA of the CDR3 is TGCAGTGCTAGAGACCCGGGACTAGCGGGAGAGACCCAGTACTTC. Translated: CSARDPGLAGETQYF.

This clonotype was picked up many times. The chain couples TRBV5-8 to TRBJ2-1; D tentatively fits TRBD1 or TRBD2 (5 bases each). With 4 bases removed from V and 0 bases from J, the gap between germline ends came to 11 bases. The CDR3 has 15 amino acids. Germline values: CDR1 SGHTS, CDR2 YDEGEE. CDR3 sequence: CASSLEGSSYNEQFF. Written as DNA, the CDR3 is TGTGCCAGCAGCCTAGAGGGGAGCTCCTACAATGAGCAGTTCTTC.

This clonotype was recorded at least ten times. The chain combines TRBV7-9 with TRBJ2-7, with D possibly matching TRBD2 (6 bases). Germline V lookup: CDR1 SEHNR, CDR2 FQNEAQ (reference sequence). V gave up 5 bases and J gave up 7 bases, with 12 bases separating them. The CDR3 sequence is 12 residues long. CDR3 bases: TGTGCCAGCAGCGGCCGGAGCGGGGAGCAGTACTTC. Translated: CASSGRSGEQYF.

This clonotype was counted ten times or more. V gene TRBV12-3 or TRBV12-4 combines with J gene TRBJ2-2; 8 bases line up with TRBD2. This CDR3 has 15 amino acids. V dropped 5 bases and J dropped 3; count of bases not matched to a gene: 5. The CDR3 is CASSRGGADTGELFF. In nucleotides, the CDR3 is TGTGCCAGCAGTCGGGGGGGCGCGGACACCGGGGAGCTGTTTTTT.

Many counts were recorded for this clonotype. The chain is built from TRBV6-5 and TRBJ2-2; the match to TRBD2 covers 9 bases. The germline V gene encodes CDR1 MNHEY and CDR2 SVGAGI. CDR3 length: 17 amino acids. J lost 6 bases, V lost 2 bases, and 10 bases had no gene match. For the CDR3, the DNA is TGTGCCAGCAGTTACAGAACCGGGACTAGCTGGGCCGGGGAGCTGTTTTTT. This sequence encodes CASSYRTGTSWAGELFF.

The table lists this clonotype with many counts. This chain connects TRBV20-1 to TRBJ2-5; D ambiguous. CDR1 is DFQATT and CDR2 is SNEGSKA in the germline V gene (reference sequence). The CDR3 runs 12 residues. V lost 5 bases and J 3 bases, leaving 10 bases between the germline ends. The CDR3 spells CSASPAKETQYF. In nucleotides, the CDR3 is TGCAGTGCTTCACCTGCGAAAGAGACCCAGTACTTC.

This clonotype was detected ten times or more. The V and J genes are TRBV12-3 or TRBV12-4 and TRBJ2-7, with TRBD2 identical over 14 bases. This CDR3 region has 17 residues. V trimming: 5 bases; J trimming: 4 bases; junction bases outside the gene matches: 10. The CDR3 DNA is TGTGCCAGCAGTCATTGGACTAGCGGGAGGTCCTTTTACGAGCAGTACTTC. Translation: CASSHWTSGRSFYEQYF.

The J gene is TRBJ1-1, the V gene TRBV6-2 or TRBV6-3, with unresolved D. Germline CDR1 MNHEY, CDR2 SVGEGT. The CDR3 runs to 15 residues. Trimming removed 8 bases at V and 0 bases at J, with 16 bases between. CDR3 nucleotides: TGTGCCAGCCTCAAACCGCAGTTAATGAACACTGAAGCTTTCTTT. Its translation is CASLKPQLMNTEAFF.

V and J are TRBV7-2 and TRBJ2-3; a weak D match, TRBD2 (7 bases). The V and J ends lost 5 bases and 3 bases respectively, with 18 bases between them. From germline, CDR1 is SGHTA and CDR2 FQGNSA. The CDR3 has 16 amino acids. The CDR3 DNA follows: TGTGCCAGCAGCCGGATGGAGGGGGGGCGGACAGATACGCAGTATTTT. It specifies CASSRMEGGRTDTQYF.

This clonotype has a count of ten or more. V gene TRBV7-2 combines with J gene TRBJ2-7; 7 bases map to TRBD2. From germline, CDR1 is SGHTA and CDR2 FQGNSA. The CDR3 has 15 residues. V shed 5 bases, J shed 0 bases, and the junction held 7 bases outside the gene matches. This chain's CDR3 is CASSNSGRSSYEQYF. CDR3 bases: TGTGCCAGCAGCAATAGCGGGCGGAGCTCCTACGAGCAGTACTTC.

This clonotype was detected many times. The chain combines TRBV27 with TRBJ2-1; D possibly matches TRBD1 or TRBD2 (5 bases each). Germline CDR1 and CDR2: MNHEY and SMNVEV (reference sequence). This CDR3 spans 14 amino acids. Trimming left V 6 bases short and J 5 bases short, with 14 bases between. CDR3 loop: CASSRDGWDNEQFF. DNA of the CDR3: TGTGCCAGCAGCCGGGACGGCTGGGACAATGAGCAGTTCTTC.

This clonotype appeared a few times. This sequence joins TRBV4-3 and TRBJ2-3; D not resolved. Trimming shortened V by 2 bases and J by 2 bases, and 8 bases separated the two germline ends. Looked up from germline, CDR1 is LGHNA and CDR2 is YSLEER. The CDR3 length is 14 residues. The CDR3 DNA reads as TGCGCCAGCAGCCAAACCCCTTCCACAGATACGCAGTATTTT. Residues: CASSQTPSTDTQYF.

This chain connects TRBV11-2 to TRBJ2-3; tentative D call: TRBD2 (5 bases). The CDR3 loop spans 15 amino acids. Germline lookup yields CDR1 SGHAT and CDR2 FQNNGV. V shed 1 base and J shed 2 bases, with 10 bases lying between them. The CDR3 nucleotides are TGTGCCAGCAGCTTAGGAGTTAGCGACACAGATACGCAGTATTTT. Protein: CASSLGVSDTDTQYF.

This clonotype appeared many times. The chain combines TRBV20-1 with TRBJ1-1, with no clear D. Germline V gene data show CDR1 as DFQATT and CDR2 as SNEGSKA (reference sequence). Trimming removed 5 bases at V and 4 bases at J, with 8 bases between. The CDR3 covers 11 residues. Written as DNA, the CDR3 is TGCAGTGCTGGGCGGGGCACTGAAGCTTTCTTT. This encodes CSAGRGTEAFF.

The chain carries TRBV6-6 and TRBJ2-5, with 9 bases aligning to TRBD1. Germline lookup yields CDR1 MNHNY and CDR2 SVGAGI (reference sequence). The CDR3 consists of 16 residues. J was trimmed by 2 bases and V by 0 bases; bases with no gene match: 4. The CDR3 here is CASSYSGTGQQETQYF. In nucleotides, the CDR3 is TGTGCCAGCAGTTACTCTGGGACAGGGCAACAAGAGACCCAGTACTTC.

This clonotype was picked up many times. Here the CDR3 reads CSATGPDNSPLHF. The CDR3 DNA sequence: TGCAGTGCTACGGGACCGGATAATTCACCCCTCCACTTT. The chain links TRBV20-1 to TRBJ1-6, with a tentative D call TRBD1 (5 bases). V gave up 4 bases and J gave up 5 bases, with 9 bases separating them. Germline CDR1 DFQATT, CDR2 SNEGSKA (reference sequence). This CDR3 is 13 amino acids long.

The table lists this clonotype with many counts. The rearrangement joins TRBV20-1 to TRBJ2-7, with D perhaps TRBD1 (6 bases). V was clipped by 5 bases and J by 2 bases, with 10 bases between them. The CDR3 runs to 12 residues. CDR1 and CDR2 from the germline V gene are DFQATT and SNEGSKA (reference sequence). Here the CDR3 DNA reads TGCAGTGCTGGGGGACAACCCTACGAGCAGTACTTC. Translation gives CSAGGQPYEQYF.

The table lists this clonotype with many counts. J is TRBJ2-7 and V is TRBV7-2; 12 nucleotides match TRBD2. Trimming at V came to 6 bases and at J to 0 bases, leaving 6 bases not matched to a gene. This CDR3 is built from 16 residues. Germline V gene sequence: CDR1 SGHTA, CDR2 FQGNSA. CDR3 region: CASSSTSGGLSYEQYF. In nucleotides, the CDR3 is TGTGCCAGCAGTTCAACTAGCGGGGGGCTCTCCTACGAGCAGTACTTC.

Ten or more counts support this clonotype. V usage is TRBV12-3 or TRBV12-4 and J usage is TRBJ2-3, with 9 bases that match TRBD1. V trimming: 8 bases; J trimming: 6 bases; junction bases outside the gene matches: 9. The CDR3 has 14 residues. DNA for the CDR3: TGTGCCAGCTCTCTCGGGGACAGGGCTGATACGCAGTATTTT. Encoded protein: CASSLGDRADTQYF.

The V gene is TRBV29-1, the J gene TRBJ2-2; the D gene is possibly TRBD1 (5 bases). CDR1 and CDR2 from the germline V gene are SQVTM and ANQGSEA. The V end lost 2 bases, the J end lost 1 base, and 8 bases lay between the germline ends. The length of the CDR3 is 14 residues. The CDR3 is CSVERGRNTGELFF. CDR3 in DNA: TGCAGCGTTGAAAGGGGCAGGAACACCGGGGAGCTGTTTTTT.

This clonotype has a count of ten or more. V gene TRBV7-2 combines with J gene TRBJ1-2; TRBD1 might be the D (6 bases). In germline, CDR1 is SGHTA, CDR2 FQGNSA. V lost 5 bases, J lost 4 bases, and 14 bases lay in between. The CDR3 totals 14 residues. The chain's CDR3 is CASSTGTFLYGYTF. The CDR3 coding sequence is TGTGCCAGCAGCACCGGGACATTTCTCTATGGCTACACCTTC.